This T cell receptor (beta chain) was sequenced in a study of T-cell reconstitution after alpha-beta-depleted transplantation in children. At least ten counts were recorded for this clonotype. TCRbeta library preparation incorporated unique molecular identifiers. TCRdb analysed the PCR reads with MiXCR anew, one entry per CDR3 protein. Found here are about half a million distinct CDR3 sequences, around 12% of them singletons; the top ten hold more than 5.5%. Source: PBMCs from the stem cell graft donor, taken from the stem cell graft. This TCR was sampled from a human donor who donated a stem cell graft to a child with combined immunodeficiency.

The DNA for the CDR3 is TGTGCCAGCAGTTTAGCCTATAATTCACCCCTCCACTTT. Translation: CASSLAYNSPLHF. The chain employs TRBV27 and TRBJ1-6; no reliable D call. The CDR3 length is 13 residues. V gave up 2 bases and J gave up 2 bases, with 1 base separating them. CDR1 is MNHEY, CDR2 SMNVEV, per germline (reference sequence).